The present entry profiles one T cell receptor beta chain with its context. Methods used by the authors: Scientists estimated how many nucleated cells there were by amplifying reference gene primers. Generated by immunoSEQ multiplex PCR, the TCRdb table keeps only in-frame clones and is missing some. V and J calls and clone size follow that table, whereas D and trimming were derived from the DNA. The data contain 35,000 to 55,000 clones, more than 75% of them singletons. This entry is derived from a study of blood T cell repertoires in COVID-19. At the level of the study: COVID-19 samples collected from the United States, Italy and Spain covered acute and convalescent phases. The cDNA or gDNA used as material had been derived from T cells, B-cell-depleted T cells, or PBMCs.

The specimen was peripheral blood. The origin of this receptor is a woman aged 65 to 85 in a cohort sampled during active COVID-19.

CDR3 region: CASSIDFAGFEQYF. For the CDR3, the DNA is TGTGCCAGTAGTATAGATTTTGCGGGTTTCGAGCAGTACTTC. V and J are TRBV19 and TRBJ2-7, with D possibly TRBD2 on 5 matching bases. The CDR3 sequence is 14 residues long. V lost 0 bases, J lost 6 bases, and 12 bases lay in between. From germline, CDR1 is LNHDA and CDR2 SQIVND (reference sequence).